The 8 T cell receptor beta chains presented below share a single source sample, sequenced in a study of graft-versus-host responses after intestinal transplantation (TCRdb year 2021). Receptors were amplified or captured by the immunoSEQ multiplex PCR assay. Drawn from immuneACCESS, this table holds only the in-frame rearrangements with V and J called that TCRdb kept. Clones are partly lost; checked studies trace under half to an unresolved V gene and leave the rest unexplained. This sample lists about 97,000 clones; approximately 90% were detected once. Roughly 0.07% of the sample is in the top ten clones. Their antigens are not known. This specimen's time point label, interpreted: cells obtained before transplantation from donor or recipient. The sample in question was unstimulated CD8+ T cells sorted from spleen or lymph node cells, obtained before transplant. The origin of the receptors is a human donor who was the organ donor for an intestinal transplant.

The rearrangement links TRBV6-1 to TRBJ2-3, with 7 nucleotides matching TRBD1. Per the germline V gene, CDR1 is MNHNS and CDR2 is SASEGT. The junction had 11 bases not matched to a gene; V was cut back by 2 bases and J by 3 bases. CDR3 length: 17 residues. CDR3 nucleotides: TGTGCCAGCAGTGAAATTACAGGGGTTGCCTCGACAGATACGCAGTATTTT. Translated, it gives CASSEITGVASTDTQYF.

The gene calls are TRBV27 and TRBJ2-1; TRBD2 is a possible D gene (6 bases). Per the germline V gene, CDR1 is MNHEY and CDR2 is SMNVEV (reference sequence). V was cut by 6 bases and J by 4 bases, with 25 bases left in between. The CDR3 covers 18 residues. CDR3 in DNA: TGTGCCAGCAGCAACCTCTCCGTCTTCGGGGGTACTTACAATGAGCAGTTCTTC. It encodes CASSNLSVFGGTYNEQFF.

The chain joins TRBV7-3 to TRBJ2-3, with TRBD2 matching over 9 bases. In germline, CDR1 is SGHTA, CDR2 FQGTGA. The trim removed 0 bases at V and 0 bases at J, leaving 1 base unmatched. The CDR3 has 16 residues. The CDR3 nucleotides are TGTGCCAGCAGCTTAACTAGCGGGGGTAGCACAGATACGCAGTATTTT. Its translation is CASSLTSGGSTDTQYF.

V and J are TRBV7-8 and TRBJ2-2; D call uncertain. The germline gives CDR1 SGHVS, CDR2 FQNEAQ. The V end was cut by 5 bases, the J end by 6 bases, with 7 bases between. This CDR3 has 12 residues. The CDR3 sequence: CASSPKAGELFF. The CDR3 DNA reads TGTGCCAGCAGCCCTAAAGCCGGGGAGCTGTTTTTT.

CDR3: CASSLPPVYEQYF. In nucleotides, the CDR3 is TGTGCCAGCAGTCTCCCCCCGGTCTACGAGCAGTACTTC. The chain joins TRBV28 to TRBJ2-7, with unresolved D. Per germline, CDR1 MDHEN and CDR2 SYDVKM. Trimming shortened V by 5 bases and J by 3 bases, and 11 bases separated the two germline ends. The CDR3 spans 13 residues.

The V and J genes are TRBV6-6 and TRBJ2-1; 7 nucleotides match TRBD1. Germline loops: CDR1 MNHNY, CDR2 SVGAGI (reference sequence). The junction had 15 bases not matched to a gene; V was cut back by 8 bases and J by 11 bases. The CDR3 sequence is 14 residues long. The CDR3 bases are TGTGCCAGCGGCACGCCCCCCGGGACAGCAAAGCAGTTCTTC. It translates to CASGTPPGTAKQFF.

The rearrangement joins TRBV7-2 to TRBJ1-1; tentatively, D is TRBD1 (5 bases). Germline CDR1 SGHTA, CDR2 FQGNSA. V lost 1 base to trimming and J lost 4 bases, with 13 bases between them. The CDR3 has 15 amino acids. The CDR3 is CASSLVGDWGTEAFF. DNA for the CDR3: TGTGCCAGCAGCTTAGTGGGGGACTGGGGCACTGAAGCTTTCTTT.

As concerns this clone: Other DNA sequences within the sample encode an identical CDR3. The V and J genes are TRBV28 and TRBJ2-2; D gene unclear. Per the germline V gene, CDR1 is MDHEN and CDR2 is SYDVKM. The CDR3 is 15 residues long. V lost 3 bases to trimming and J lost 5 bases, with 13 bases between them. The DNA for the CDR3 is TGTGCCAGCAGTTTTCAAGCACTCCTAACCGGGGAGCTGTTTTTT. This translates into CASSFQALLTGELFF.